A single sample is the source of the 24 T cell receptor beta chains below, sequenced in a study of beta chain features in type 1 diabetes. The whole isolated RNA underwent reverse transcription, so sequencing captured expressed TCRB transcripts. The assay was immunoSEQ multiplex PCR, and TCRdb's table has in-frame clones only and misses some. The top ten hold more than 0.9% of the sample, which has under 350,000 clones, approximately 8% seen once. Sequenced material: central memory CD4+ T cells from blood. The receptors stem from a young woman in good health.

This clone has a handful of counts. The chain carries TRBV15 and TRBJ2-7; no definite D call. The V gene lost 0 bases and the J gene lost 3 bases, with 6 bases spanning the gap. Germline lookup yields CDR1 LNHNV and CDR2 YYDKDF (reference sequence). The length of the CDR3 is 13 residues. The CDR3 bases are TGTGCCACCAGCAGAGATGCTTACTACGAGCAGTACTTC. It translates to CATSRDAYYEQYF.

V is TRBV7-9 and J is TRBJ2-5; the match to TRBD1 covers 9 bases. The V gene end was trimmed by 5 bases and the J gene end by 4 bases; junction bases not matched to a gene: 8. CDR1 and CDR2 (germline): SEHNR, FQNEAQ (reference sequence). The CDR3 extends over 15 amino acids. The CDR3 DNA is TGTGCCAGCAGCCCCACAGGGGGCTATGGAGAGACCCAGTACTTC. It translates to CASSPTGGYGETQYF.

V is TRBV11-2 and J is TRBJ2-7, with 7 positions matching TRBD2. The CDR3 is 14 residues long. Germline trimming cut 1 base from V and 7 bases from J; bases unmatched to any gene: 7. Per the germline V gene, CDR1 is SGHAT and CDR2 is FQNNGV. The CDR3 is CASSLVRSGGEQYF. As DNA, the CDR3 is TGTGCCAGCAGCTTAGTGCGTTCGGGGGGAGAGCAGTACTTC.

The chain uses TRBV7-8 and TRBJ1-5; TRBD1 matches at 7 bases. This CDR3 region has 13 residues. J gave up 6 bases and V 4 bases, and 3 bases lay outside the gene matches. Germline-derived CDR1 and CDR2 are SGHVS and FQNEAQ. The CDR3 DNA follows: TGTGCCAGCAGCTCAACAGGGGTTCAGCCCCAGCATTTT. It codes for CASSSTGVQPQHF.

This clone was seen a few times. The chain combines TRBV10-3 with TRBJ2-1; TRBD2 is a possible D gene (7 bases). This CDR3 is 16 amino acids long. V was pared by 2 bases and J by 0 bases, with 11 bases between. The V gene's germline CDR1 is ENHRY and CDR2 SYGVKD. The CDR3 bases are TGTGCCATCAGTGAGCGAGCGGGACACTCCTACAATGAGCAGTTCTTC. The encoded protein is CAISERAGHSYNEQFF.

The V and J genes are TRBV7-8 and TRBJ1-4; 7 nucleotides match TRBD1. This CDR3 has 14 residues. Germline V gene lookup returns CDR1 SGHVS and CDR2 FQNEAQ. Trimming cost V 4 bases and J 8 bases; bases outside gene matches: 7. The CDR3 coding sequence is TGTGCCAGCAGCTCCACAGGGGTATCCGAAAAACTGTTTTTT. Translating it yields CASSSTGVSEKLFF. Using reference TRBV7-8 and TRBJ1-4 for the parts outside the CDR3, the full variable domain is GAGVSQSPRYKVAKRGQDVALRCDPISGHVSLFWYQQALGQGPEFLTYFQNEAQLDKSGLPSDRFFAERPEGSVSTLKIQRTQQEDSAVYLCASSSTGVSEKLFFGSGTQLSVL.

This clone was found a few times. The J gene is TRBJ2-1, the V gene TRBV19; the D gene is possibly TRBD2 (6 bases). Trimming removed 7 bases from V and 6 bases from J, with 13 bases in between. Germline CDR1 reads LNHDA; CDR2 reads SQIVND (reference sequence). This CDR3 is 13 amino acids long. CDR3: CASIEGGRNEQFF. The DNA for the CDR3 is TGTGCCAGTATTGAGGGAGGACGCAATGAGCAGTTCTTC.

With regard to this clone: The sample carries other DNA sequences with the same CDR3. The CDR3 loop reads CASSLAGPGNTIYF. The CDR3 region has the DNA TGTGCCAGCAGCTTAGCGGGGCCCGGAAACACCATATATTTT. The V and J genes are TRBV7-2 and TRBJ1-3, with TRBD1 as a possible D gene (5 bases). Looked up from germline, CDR1 is SGHTA and CDR2 is FQGNSA. Trimming took off 0 bases at V and 4 bases at J, with 7 bases between the two ends. The CDR3 runs 14 residues.

The CDR3 spells CASSQDSSNTGELFF. The CDR3, as DNA: TGTGCCAGCAGTCAGGACAGCTCGAACACCGGGGAGCTGTTTTTT. This chain links TRBV6-6 with TRBJ2-2; TRBD1 is a possible D gene (6 bases). Per the germline V gene, CDR1 is MNHNY and CDR2 is SVGAGI (reference sequence). CDR3 size: 15 residues. Between the trimmed V and J ends, which lost 5 bases and 0 bases, there was a span of 10 bases.

This sequence joins TRBV2 and TRBJ1-1; unclear D gene. With 7 bases removed from V and 8 bases from J, the gap between germline ends came to 11 bases. Germline assignment: CDR1 SNHLY and CDR2 FYNNEI. This CDR3 region has 11 residues. CDR3 sequence reads: CASIAYSEAFF. CDR3 nucleotide sequence: TGTGCCAGCATAGCGTACAGCGAAGCTTTCTTT. Complete variable domain (other parts from reference TRBV2 and TRBJ1-1): EPEVTQTPSHQVTQMGQEVILRCVPISNHLYFYWYRQILGQKVEFLVSFYNNEISEKSEIFDDQFSVERPDGSNFTLKIRSTKLEDSAMYFCASIAYSEAFFGQGTRLTVV.

This chain joins TRBV5-4 and TRBJ2-3; 9 bases agree with TRBD2. V shed 5 bases, J shed 3 bases, and the junction held 7 bases outside the gene matches. Germline assignment: CDR1 SGHNT and CDR2 YYREEE (reference sequence). CDR3 length: 15 residues. In DNA form, the CDR3 reads TGTGCCAGCAGAACGGGACTAGCAGGGACAGATACGCAGTATTTT. This gives the protein CASRTGLAGTDTQYF.

V is TRBV30 and J is TRBJ2-5; 7 bases map to TRBD2. Germline CDR1 and CDR2: GTSNPN and SVGIG (reference sequence). The V gene end was trimmed by 2 bases and the J gene end by 2 bases; junction bases not matched to a gene: 11. The CDR3 covers 16 residues. In DNA, the CDR3 is TGTGCCTGGAGTCCGGGAGGTGGAGGGCGACAAGAGACCCAGTACTTC. The encoded protein is CAWSPGGGGRQETQYF. Supplemented by reference TRBV30 and TRBJ2-5, the full variable domain reads SQTIHQWPATLVQPVGSPLSLECTVEGTSNPNLYWYRQAAGRGLQLLFYSVGIGQISSEVPQNLSASRPQDRQFILSSKKLLLSDSGFYLCAWSPGGGGRQETQYFGPGTRLLVL.

This clone was found a few times. The chain uses TRBV19 and TRBJ2-3; TRBD2 agrees at 8 bases. CDR1 is LNHDA, CDR2 SQIVND, per germline (reference sequence). This CDR3 has 15 residues. The ends lost 6 bases at V and 0 bases at J; junction bases unmatched: 5. CDR3 protein: CASRPGGVSTDTQYF. CDR3 sequence (DNA): TGTGCCAGTAGGCCCGGGGGGGTCAGCACAGATACGCAGTATTTT.

The rearrangement uses TRBV28 and TRBJ1-4; the D gene is possibly TRBD1 (5 bases). The CDR3 contains 13 residues. Per germline, CDR1 MDHEN and CDR2 SYDVKM. V dropped 7 bases and J dropped 8 bases, with 14 bases sitting between them. CDR3 residues: CASTRDAGEKLFF. The CDR3 DNA reads as TGTGCCAGCACGAGGGACGCAGGAGAAAAACTGTTTTTT.

The rearrangement links TRBV11-2 to TRBJ2-5; D unclear. Trimming took 6 bases from V and 4 from J, leaving 21 bases between them. Germline CDR1 is SGHAT and CDR2 is FQNNGV. The CDR3 contains 16 residues. CDR3 protein: CASSPRLAMGGETQYF. The CDR3, as DNA: TGTGCCAGCAGTCCCCGCTTAGCAATGGGTGGAGAGACCCAGTACTTC.

This clone was detected only a few times. This chain connects TRBV14 to TRBJ2-7; D call uncertain. The CDR3 consists of 12 residues. Germline CDR1 is SGHDN and CDR2 is FVKESK. Trimming stripped 2 bases from V and 3 bases from J, with 5 bases between. This CDR3 is CASSQFFYEQYF. For the CDR3, the DNA is TGTGCCAGCAGCCAATTCTTCTACGAGCAGTACTTC.

The chain joins TRBV14 to TRBJ1-1, with 7 bases identical to TRBD1. The CDR3 extends over 16 amino acids. J was trimmed by 3 bases and V by 0 bases; bases with no gene match: 7. CDR1 and CDR2 from the germline V gene are SGHDN and FVKESK. CDR3 nucleotide sequence: TGTGCCAGCAGCCAAGAACAAAGGGGGCTGGACACTGAAGCTTTCTTT. Amino acids: CASSQEQRGLDTEAFF.

The chain combines TRBV25-1 with TRBJ1-2, with D possibly matching TRBD1 (5 bases). The CDR3 is made up of 14 amino acids. The germline V and J ends were trimmed by 2 bases and 4 bases, with 11 bases remaining between them. Germline V gives CDR1 MGHDK, CDR2 SYGVNS. The DNA of the CDR3 is TGTGCCAGCAGTGAAGTCAGGGAGAGCTATGGCTACACCTTC. This sequence encodes CASSEVRESYGYTF.

The chain carries TRBV4-1 and TRBJ1-3; D gene ambiguous. CDR1 MGHRA and CDR2 YSYEKL come from the germline V gene. V lost 9 bases and J 10 bases, leaving 4 bases between the germline ends. This CDR3 spans 8 amino acids. The CDR3 coding sequence is TGCGCCAGTATAACCATATATTTT. It translates to CASITIYF.

The rearrangement links TRBV6-1 to TRBJ2-5; 8 bases align to TRBD2. The CDR3 totals 16 residues. Germline CDR1 is MNHNS and CDR2 is SASEGT. With V trimmed by 4 bases and J by 4 bases, 11 bases remained unmatched. The CDR3 DNA sequence: TGTGCCAGCAGTGCCTTAGGGGCGGGGGGCCGAGAGACCCAGTACTTC. It encodes CASSALGAGGRETQYF.

The sample holds many counts of this clone. This chain joins TRBV28 and TRBJ2-5; D is undetermined. The CDR3 spans 11 residues. Germline-derived CDR1 and CDR2 are MDHEN and SYDVKM. The V and J ends lost 6 bases and 5 bases respectively, with 7 bases between them. The CDR3 DNA sequence: TGTGCCAGCAGATCAGAGGAGACCCAGTACTTC. It encodes CASRSEETQYF.

This chain connects TRBV27 to TRBJ1-5; D is ambiguous. The germline V gene has CDR1 MNHEY and CDR2 SMNVEV (reference sequence). CDR3 length: 14 amino acids. Trimming shortened V by 3 bases and J by 1 base, and 7 bases separated the two germline ends. CDR3 region: CASSFRWSNQPQHF. CDR3 coding DNA: TGTGCCAGCAGTTTCAGGTGGAGCAATCAGCCCCAGCATTTT.

This clone was counted at least ten times. V gene TRBV7-9 combines with J gene TRBJ2-3, with TRBD1 matching 8 bases. The V segment lost 5 bases and the J segment 8 bases; nucleotides outside the gene matches: 9. Germline V gives CDR1 SEHNR, CDR2 FQNEAQ (reference sequence). This CDR3 spans 14 amino acids. The chain's CDR3 is CASSPGQAFPTQYF. The CDR3 DNA follows: TGTGCCAGCAGCCCGGGACAGGCCTTTCCTACGCAGTATTTT.

This clone was found many times. The chain employs TRBV27 and TRBJ2-7; D might be TRBD1 or TRBD2, each matching 5 bases. The V end was cut by 7 bases, the J end by 1 base, with 14 bases between. This CDR3 has 14 residues. CDR1 is MNHEY and CDR2 is SMNVEV in the germline V gene (reference sequence). In nucleotides, the CDR3 is TGTGCCAGCAAAAGATGGGACGAGTCCTACGAGCAGTACGTC. Its translation: CASKRWDESYEQYV.